Detailed here is one TCR beta chain. The antigen remains unidentified. TCRdb re-called the RT-PCR reads through MiXCR, storing one row per CDR3 protein. This sample carries more than 150,000 distinct CDR3 sequences, around a tenth of them seen once, and the ten largest clones take around 40%. This specimen comes from a study of response to subunit inactivated influenza vaccine. V was pared by 6 bases and J by 2 bases, with 3 bases of the junction left unmatched. CDR3 length: 13 amino acids. Overall study findings and caveats: The authors put forward the suggestion that each seasonal influenza vaccination may bring in only a limited number of new T cells.

The clonotype originates from a man aged 45 to 75 who received an inactivated influenza vaccine. The chain has TRBV12-3 or TRBV12-4 and TRBJ1-2; 7 bases fit TRBD1. Sequenced material: CD8+ T cells sorted from PBMCs, taken around 25 months after vaccination. Here the CDR3 DNA reads TGTGCCAGCAGGCCGGGACAGAACTATGGCTACACCTTC. It codes for CASRPGQNYGYTF.